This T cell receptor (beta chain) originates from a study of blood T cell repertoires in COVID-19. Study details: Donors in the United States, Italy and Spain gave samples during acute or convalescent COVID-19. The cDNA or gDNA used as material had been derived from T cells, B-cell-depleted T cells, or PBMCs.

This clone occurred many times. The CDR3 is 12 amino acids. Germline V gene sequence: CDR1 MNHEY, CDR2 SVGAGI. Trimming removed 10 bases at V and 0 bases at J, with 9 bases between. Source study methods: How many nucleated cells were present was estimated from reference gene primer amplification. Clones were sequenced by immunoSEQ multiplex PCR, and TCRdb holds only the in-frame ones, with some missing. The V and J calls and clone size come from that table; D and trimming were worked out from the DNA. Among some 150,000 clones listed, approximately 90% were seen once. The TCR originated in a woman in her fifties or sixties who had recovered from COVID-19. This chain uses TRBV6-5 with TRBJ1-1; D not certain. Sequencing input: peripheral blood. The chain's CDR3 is CAIRPMNTEAFF. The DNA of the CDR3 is TGTGCCATTCGTCCTATGAACACTGAAGCTTTCTTT.